This entry lists 11 T cell receptor beta chains sequenced from one sample in a study of tumor and adjacent non-tumor tissue in lung cancer. The library came from three nested PCR rounds adapted from ARM-PCR protocols. TCRdb used MiXCR to reprocess the multiplex PCR reads, holding one entry per CDR3 protein. The table has approximately 90,000 distinct CDR3 sequences, 67% seen once; the top ten hold approximately 16%. This sample's RNA came from whole unsorted tissue. Sequenced material: lung tumor tissue. Receptors were obtained from a man aged 55 to 70 with non-small cell lung cancer.

The gene calls are TRBV6-2 or TRBV6-3 and TRBJ2-1; the match to TRBD2 covers 8 bases. The V gene's germline CDR1 is MNHEY and CDR2 SVGEGT. Losses at the gene ends were 5 bases for V and 8 bases for J; bases not matched to a gene: 14. The CDR3 has 16 residues. Written as DNA, the CDR3 is TGTGCCAGCAGTACTGCCGGGACTAGGGGGATCTATGAGCAGTTCTTC. Its protein product is CASSTAGTRGIYEQFF.

About this clonotype itself: A much larger clone differs from this one at a single base, so this may be a read error. The chain is built from TRBV6-5 and TRBJ2-7; weak D call: TRBD1 (6 bases). Per germline, CDR1 MNHEY and CDR2 SVGAGI. V was shortened by 6 bases and J by 7 bases, with 13 bases between the two germline ends. The CDR3 length is 12 residues. CDR3 bases: TGTGCCAGCAGCGAGGCAGGGGTTGAGCAGTACTTC. Amino acid sequence: CASSEAGVEQYF.

The chain combines TRBV6-5 with TRBJ2-1; 15 bases match TRBD2. CDR1 and CDR2 (germline): MNHEY, SVGAGI. The V and J ends lost 8 bases and 7 bases, in that order; junction bases with no gene match: 6. The CDR3 runs 15 residues. For the CDR3, the DNA is TGTGCCAGCTGGCTAGGGACTAGCGGGAGGAATGAGCAGTTCTTC. Translation: CASWLGTSGRNEQFF.

This clonotype has just one count. V usage is TRBV6-2 or TRBV6-3 and J usage is TRBJ2-1; 9 nucleotides line up with TRBD2. Trimming removed 4 bases from V and 4 bases from J; junction bases left unmatched: 5. CDR3 length equals 15 residues. Looked up from germline, CDR1 is MNHEY and CDR2 is SVGEGT. The CDR3 here is CASSLKRGVYNEQFF. For the CDR3, the DNA is TGTGCCAGCAGTTTAAAGCGGGGGGTTTACAATGAGCAGTTCTTC.

To note about this clonotype: The missing conserved phenylalanine or tryptophan at the end of this CDR3 makes a read error likely. The rearrangement uses TRBV6-5 and TRBJ1-1; D gene ambiguous. Germline V gene data show CDR1 as MNHEY and CDR2 as SVGAGI. This CDR3 has 13 residues. CDR3: CVNSYQVNTEAFL. Written as DNA, the CDR3 is TGTGTCAACAGTTATCAGGTGAACACTGAAGCTTTCCTT.

This clonotype occurred once. A read error is possible here, since a much larger clone lies one base away. The chain couples TRBV19 to TRBJ2-2, with 8 bases lining up with TRBD1. CDR1 is LNHDA and CDR2 is SQIVND in the germline V gene (reference sequence). The CDR3 sequence is 15 residues long. The CDR3 bases are TGTTCCAGTACTCGACAGGGGAGGAACACCGGGGAGCTGTTTTTT. As protein: CSSTRQGRNTGELFF. Full variable domain (missing parts from reference TRBV19 and TRBJ2-2): DGGITQSPKYLFRKEGQNVTLSCEQNLNHDAMYWYRQDPGQGLRLIYYSQIVNDFQKGDIAEGYSVSREKKESFPLTVTSAQKNPTAFYLCSSTRQGRNTGELFFGEGSRLTVL.

DNA of the CDR3: TGCGCCAGCAGCCAAGATACGAGGGGAAATCAGCCCCAGCATTTT. Amino acids: CASSQDTRGNQPQHF. The chain couples TRBV4-3 to TRBJ1-5, with D possibly being TRBD1 (5 bases). Per germline, CDR1 LGHNA and CDR2 YSLEER. Trimming left V 0 bases short and J 4 bases short, with 10 bases between. The CDR3 covers 15 residues.

This clonotype has ten or more counts. This chain joins TRBV7-9 and TRBJ1-1; unclear D gene. Germline CDR1 SEHNR, CDR2 FQNEAQ (reference sequence). Trimming took off 5 bases at V and 0 bases at J, with 7 bases between the two ends. This CDR3 comprises 13 residues. The CDR3 DNA follows: TGTGCCAGCAGCCGCGACATGAACACTGAAGCTTTCTTT. Translating it yields CASSRDMNTEAFF.

Concerning this clonotype: Sequence at one end of the junction differs from germline and may be a read error. The chain recombines TRBV12-3 or TRBV12-4 with TRBJ1-5; D is uncertain. This CDR3 spans 14 amino acids. CDR3 sequence reads: CASSLGIENRPQHF. CDR3 DNA: TGTGCCAGCAGTCTCGGGATAGAGAATCGGCCCCAGCATTTT.

This clonotype came up once. At one end the junction does not follow the germline gene, possibly because of a read error. V usage is TRBV4-3 and J usage is TRBJ2-1, with D perhaps matching TRBD1 or TRBD2 (5 bases each). The CDR3 has 16 residues. Germline V gives CDR1 LGHNA, CDR2 YSLEER. The CDR3 DNA reads as TGTGCCAGCAGCCAAGGGGCGAGGGTTTTCTACAATGAGCGGTTCTTC. It specifies CASSQGARVFYNERFF.

As regards this clonotype: At one of its ends the junction is not consistent with the germline gene, which may arise from a read error. The chain uses TRBV7-9 and TRBJ2-1, with D unresolved. Germline CDR1 and CDR2: SEHNR and FQNEAQ (reference sequence). The CDR3 has 13 amino acids. As DNA, the CDR3 is TGTGCCAGCAGCTTACAGTCTTACGATGAGCGGTTCTTC. It encodes CASSLQSYDERFF.